This T cell receptor beta chain is drawn from a study of cytomegalovirus exposure and HLA in healthy donors. General study results and limits: HLA alleles showed associations with 16,951 TCR beta sequences in a later analysis, at a 0.05 false discovery rate. Presence/absence comparisons presumed near-even sequencing depth among donors. Cytomegalovirus-associated status was assigned to about 160 TCR beta chains.

In germline, CDR1 is MDHEN, CDR2 SYDVKM. The CDR3 has 11 amino acids. Concerning this clone itself: Its antigen is as yet unknown. The germline gene is not matched at one end of the junction; a read error may be the cause.

A multiplex PCR was run with 60 Vbeta primers and 13 Jbeta primers. Clones were sequenced by immunoSEQ multiplex PCR, and TCRdb holds only the in-frame ones, with some missing. The sample table includes about 40,000 clones. The chain has TRBV28 and TRBJ1-2; D is unresolved. This TCR came from a human donor in good health. Material: PBMCs. In DNA form, the CDR3 reads TGTGCCAGCAGTATGGTGAACTCTATGACTTTC. It specifies CASSMVNSMTF.